This paragraph covers one T cell receptor beta chain sequence. No antigen is known for it. One junction end disagrees with the germline gene, perhaps due to a read error. The sample originates from a study of shared clonotypes between healthy human individuals. CDR3 size: 12 residues. Germline V gives CDR1 MGHDK, CDR2 SYGVNS. Study-level points and caveats: It was expected that sequencing depth would affect clonotype sharing among donors.

Here immunoSEQ multiplex PCR was the method, and the copy in TCRdb shows in-frame clones only, minus some. The sample has 100,000 or so clones; approximately 44% are singletons. Within Nashville, Tennessee resided all donors, each a Caucasian adult. The sequencing input was PBMCs. The sequence derives from a woman aged 40 to 55 in good health. Some clones in this sample may be carry-over from other donors' samples. The chain employs TRBV25-1 and TRBJ1-1; D perhaps matches TRBD1 (5 bases). The CDR3 DNA reads as TGTGCCAGCAGTCGGGGGTACACTGAAGCTTTCTTC. Translating it yields CASSRGYTEAFF.